Shown below are 13 T cell receptor beta chains from a single sample sequenced in a study of T cell responses to AZD1222 COVID-19 vaccine. Data came from immunoSEQ multiplex PCR; TCRdb stores just in-frame clones and leaves some out. The sample has 130,000 to 150,000 clones; under 95% are singletons. The sequences come from peripheral blood, collected on day 0 of AZD1222 vaccination. The source is an adult in good health.

This clone is a singleton in its sample. The chain is built from TRBV7-9 and TRBJ1-4, with TRBD1 matching over 8 bases. This CDR3 is built from 17 residues. From germline, CDR1 is SEHNR and CDR2 FQNEAQ (reference sequence). V shed 2 bases, J shed 7 bases, and the junction held 12 bases outside the gene matches. As DNA, the CDR3 is TGTGCCAGCAGCTTAACTACCGGACAGGGTCTGAGTGAAAAACTGTTTTTT. Translated: CASSLTTGQGLSEKLFF.

V and J are TRBV5-5 and TRBJ2-3; D call uncertain. Trimming left V 1 base short and J 2 bases short, with 11 bases between. CDR3 length: 15 residues. Germline CDR1 is SGHKS and CDR2 is YYEKEE (reference sequence). The CDR3 here is CASSLFRQTTDTQYF. The CDR3 region has the DNA TGTGCCAGCAGCTTGTTTCGGCAGACCACAGATACGCAGTATTTT.

This sequence joins TRBV5-5 and TRBJ1-1; D gene ambiguous. There are 13 residues in the CDR3. Germline CDR1 reads SGHKS; CDR2 reads YYEKEE (reference sequence). Deletions cut 2 bases from V and 1 base from J, with 6 bases between. CDR3 nucleotides: TGTGCCAGCAGCTTTCAAGAGAACACTGAAGCTTTCTTT. Amino acids: CASSFQENTEAFF.

J is TRBJ1-5 and V is TRBV5-4, with D possibly TRBD1 on 5 matching bases. Trimming stripped 4 bases from V and 2 bases from J, with 10 bases between. Germline values: CDR1 SGHNT, CDR2 YYREEE (reference sequence). The CDR3 is 14 residues long. CDR3 sequence (DNA): TGTGCCAGCAGCCCAGGGTTGGGCAATCAGCCCCAGCATTTT. This encodes CASSPGLGNQPQHF. The full variable domain, with the rest looked up from reference TRBV5-4 and TRBJ1-5, is ETGVTQSPTHLIKTRGQQVTLRCSSQSGHNTVSWYQQALGQGPQFIFQYYREEENGRGNFPPRFSGLQFPNYSSELNVNALELDDSALYLCASSPGLGNQPQHFGDGTRLSIL.

This clone was seen more than once but under ten times. This rearrangement joins TRBV5-4 to TRBJ1-6; TRBD1 is a possible D gene (5 bases). Trimming removed 4 bases from V and 9 bases from J, with 14 bases in between. This CDR3 has 14 residues. From germline, CDR1 is SGHNT and CDR2 YYREEE (reference sequence). The CDR3 coding sequence is TGTGCCAGCAGCGAGGGGACGGAGGGTTCACCCCTCCACTTT. Protein: CASSEGTEGSPLHF.

This clone was recorded only once. The chain has TRBV9 and TRBJ1-6; no firm D call. Germline V gene data show CDR1 as SGDLS and CDR2 as YYNGEE. The CDR3 is 13 amino acids. V dropped 6 bases and J dropped 7 bases, with 11 bases sitting between them. The CDR3: CASTDQANSPLHF. The DNA for the CDR3 is TGTGCCAGCACCGATCAAGCGAATTCACCCCTCCACTTT.

The chain employs TRBV7-8 and TRBJ2-7; D gene uncertain. Germline loops: CDR1 SGHVS, CDR2 FQNEAQ. The CDR3 extends over 15 amino acids. Trimming pared 1 base from V and 2 bases from J, leaving 12 bases between. The CDR3 bases are TGTGCCAGCAGCTTAGGTGATAGCAACACCTACGAGCAGTACTTC. It yields the protein CASSLGDSNTYEQYF.

J is TRBJ1-1 and V is TRBV19, with D perhaps matching TRBD1 (5 bases). The CDR3 length is 14 residues. With 7 bases removed from V and 1 base from J, the gap between germline ends came to 13 bases. Germline V CDR1 and CDR2: LNHDA, SQIVND (reference sequence). CDR3 sequence: CASTPGRANTEAFF. CDR3 DNA: TGTGCCAGTACCCCAGGCAGGGCGAACACTGAAGCTTTCTTT.

The rearrangement uses TRBV18 and TRBJ2-3; no clear D. The CDR3 totals 13 residues. CDR1 and CDR2 (germline): KGHSH, LQKENI. V lost 0 bases and J 6 bases, leaving 7 bases between the germline ends. As DNA, the CDR3 is TGTGCCAGCTCACCACCGGGATCTGATACGCAGTATTTT. Residues: CASSPPGSDTQYF.

V is TRBV11-2 and J is TRBJ2-7, with TRBD2 identical over 7 bases. The length of the CDR3 is 14 residues. V was pared by 4 bases and J by 6 bases, with 9 bases of the junction left unmatched. Germline lookup yields CDR1 SGHAT and CDR2 FQNNGV. CDR3 DNA sequence: TGTGCCAGCAGCTATCGGGGAGGGACGGTCGAGCAGTACTTC. Protein product: CASSYRGGTVEQYF. Filled out from reference TRBV11-2 and TRBJ2-7, the complete variable domain reads EAGVAQSPRYKIIEKRQSVAFWCNPISGHATLYWYQQILGQGPKLLIQFQNNGVVDDSQLPKDRFSAERLKGVDSTLKIQPAKLEDSAVYLCASSYRGGTVEQYFGPGTRLTVT.

The gene calls are TRBV2 and TRBJ1-2; possible D gene TRBD1, 5 bases. The CDR3 loop spans 13 amino acids. The V gene lost 7 bases and the J gene lost 0 bases, with 9 bases spanning the gap. Germline CDR1 SNHLY, CDR2 FYNNEI. The CDR3 DNA reads as TGTGCCAGCAAGAGGGGTTCTAACTATGGCTACACCTTC. It specifies CASKRGSNYGYTF.

The gene calls are TRBV11-3 and TRBJ2-7; TRBD1 matches at 10 bases. CDR1 is SGHNT and CDR2 is YENEEA in the germline V gene. V lost 5 bases, J lost 5 bases, and 6 bases stayed unmatched. CDR3 length: 14 amino acids. This chain's CDR3 is CASSAGQGSHEQYF. The DNA of the CDR3 is TGTGCCAGCAGCGCGGGACAGGGGTCCCACGAGCAGTACTTC.

The CDR3 region is CASSQGQGVYEQYF. The CDR3 nucleotides read TGTGCCAGTAGCCAGGGACAGGGGGTGTACGAGCAGTACTTC. The rearrangement joins TRBV19 to TRBJ2-7, with 11 bases that match TRBD1. Trimming at V came to 6 bases and at J to 4 bases, leaving 5 bases not matched to a gene. The CDR3 loop spans 14 amino acids. Germline assignment: CDR1 LNHDA and CDR2 SQIVND (reference sequence).